The clone carrying this TCR beta chain rates as medium-sized. Its target is unknown. This record comes from a study of TIL therapy for anti-PD-1-resistant metastatic lung cancer. Study-wide results and limits: The cohort had more treatment-naive, never-smoker and oncogene-addicted patients than typical.

Indicated time point: pre-treatment sample, taken before nivolumab and TIL therapy. Most excised metastases sampled were pleural nodules or supraclavicular lymph nodes. Adults with stage 4 NSCLC were enrolled in a phase I trial. The libraries were made with immunoSEQ v3. Sequenced by immunoSEQ multiplex PCR; TCRdb stores in-frame clones only, minus some. This sample has 25,000 to 30,000 clones, with around 77% found just once. This CDR3 is 14 amino acids long. Germline loops: CDR1 MNHEY, CDR2 SVGAGI. Germline trimming cut 6 bases from V and 6 bases from J; bases unmatched to any gene: 8. The sequenced sample was tumor tissue, obtained at baseline. The chain carries TRBV6-5 and TRBJ2-7; 10 positions match TRBD1. This clonotype was sampled from a person between 25 and 80 years old with non-small cell lung cancer. CDR3 in amino acids: CASRRGQGSLEQYF. The CDR3 nucleotides are TGTGCCAGCAGACGGGGACAGGGGTCCCTCGAGCAGTACTTC.